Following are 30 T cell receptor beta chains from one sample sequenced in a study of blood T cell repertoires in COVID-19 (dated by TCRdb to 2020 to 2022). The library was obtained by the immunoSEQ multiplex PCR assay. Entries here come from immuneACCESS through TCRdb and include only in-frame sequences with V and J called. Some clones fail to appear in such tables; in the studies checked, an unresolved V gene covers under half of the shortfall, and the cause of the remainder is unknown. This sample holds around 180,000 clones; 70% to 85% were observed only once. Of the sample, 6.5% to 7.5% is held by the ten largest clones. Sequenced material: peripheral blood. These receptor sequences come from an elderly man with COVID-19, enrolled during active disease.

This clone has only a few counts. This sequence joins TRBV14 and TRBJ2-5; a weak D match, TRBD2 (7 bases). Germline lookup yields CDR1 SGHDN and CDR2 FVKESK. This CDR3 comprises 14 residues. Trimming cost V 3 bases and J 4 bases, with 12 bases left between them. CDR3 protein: CASSQGGRSETQYF. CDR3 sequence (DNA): TGTGCCAGCAGCCAGGGGGGGCGGTCAGAGACCCAGTACTTC.

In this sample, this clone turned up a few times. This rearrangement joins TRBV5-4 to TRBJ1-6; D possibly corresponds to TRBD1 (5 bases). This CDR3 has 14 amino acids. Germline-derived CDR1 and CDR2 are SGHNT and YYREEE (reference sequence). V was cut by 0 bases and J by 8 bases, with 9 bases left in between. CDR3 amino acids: CASSLGQTYSPLHF. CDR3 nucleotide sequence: TGTGCCAGCAGCTTGGGACAGACCTATTCACCCCTCCACTTT.

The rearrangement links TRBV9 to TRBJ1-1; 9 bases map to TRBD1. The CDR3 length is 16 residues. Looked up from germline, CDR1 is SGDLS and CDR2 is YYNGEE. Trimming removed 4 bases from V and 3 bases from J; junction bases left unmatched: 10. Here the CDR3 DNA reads TGTGCCAGCAGCTCCGAGACAGGGGGGTGGTACACTGAAGCTTTCTTT. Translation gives CASSSETGGWYTEAFF.

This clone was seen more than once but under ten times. The CDR3 DNA sequence: TGTGCCAGCAGTTACTCGAGCCACGAGCAGTACTTC. Translated: CASSYSSHEQYF. The genes are TRBV6-6 and TRBJ2-7; D is unclear. Trimming shortened V by 0 bases and J by 5 bases, and 5 bases separated the two germline ends. There are 12 residues in the CDR3. Germline CDR1 and CDR2: MNHNY and SVGAGI (reference sequence).

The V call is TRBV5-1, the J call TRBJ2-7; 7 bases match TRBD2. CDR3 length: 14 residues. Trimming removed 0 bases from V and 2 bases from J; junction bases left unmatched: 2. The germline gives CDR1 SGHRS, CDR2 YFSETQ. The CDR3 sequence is CASSLERGAYEQYF. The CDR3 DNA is TGCGCCAGCAGCTTGGAGCGGGGAGCCTACGAGCAGTACTTC.

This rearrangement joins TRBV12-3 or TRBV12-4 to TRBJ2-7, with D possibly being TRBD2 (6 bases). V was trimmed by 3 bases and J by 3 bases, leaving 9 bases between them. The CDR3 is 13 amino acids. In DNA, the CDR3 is TGTGCCAGCAGTTTGCAGGGAGGCTACGAGCAGTACTTC. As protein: CASSLQGGYEQYF.

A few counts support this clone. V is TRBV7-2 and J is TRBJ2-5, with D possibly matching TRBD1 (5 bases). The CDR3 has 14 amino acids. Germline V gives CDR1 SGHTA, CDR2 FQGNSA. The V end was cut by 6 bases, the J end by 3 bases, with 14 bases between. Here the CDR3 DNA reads TGTGCCAGCAGTCTTATCCAGGGAAAAGAGACCCAGTACTTC. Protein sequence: CASSLIQGKETQYF.

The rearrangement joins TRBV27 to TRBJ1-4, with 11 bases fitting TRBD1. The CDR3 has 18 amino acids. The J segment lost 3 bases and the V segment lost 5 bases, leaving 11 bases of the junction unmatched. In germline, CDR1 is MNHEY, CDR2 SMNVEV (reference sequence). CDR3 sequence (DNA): TGTGCCAGCAGTCGATTATGGGGGACAGGGGGTGCTAATGAAAAACTGTTTTTT. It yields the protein CASSRLWGTGGANEKLFF. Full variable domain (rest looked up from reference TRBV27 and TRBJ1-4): EAQVTQNPRYLITVTGKKLTVTCSQNMNHEYMSWYRQDPGLGLRQIYYSMNVEVTDKGDVPEGYKVSRKEKRNFPLILESPSPNQTSLYFCASSRLWGTGGANEKLFFGSGTQLSVL.

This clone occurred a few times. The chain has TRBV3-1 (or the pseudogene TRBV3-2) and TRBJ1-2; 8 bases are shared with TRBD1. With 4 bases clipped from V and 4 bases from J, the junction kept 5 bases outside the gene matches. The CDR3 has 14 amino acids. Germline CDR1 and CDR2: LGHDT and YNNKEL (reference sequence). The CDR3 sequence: CASSLQGAGYGYTF. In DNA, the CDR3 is TGTGCCAGCAGCCTTCAGGGGGCTGGCTATGGCTACACCTTC.

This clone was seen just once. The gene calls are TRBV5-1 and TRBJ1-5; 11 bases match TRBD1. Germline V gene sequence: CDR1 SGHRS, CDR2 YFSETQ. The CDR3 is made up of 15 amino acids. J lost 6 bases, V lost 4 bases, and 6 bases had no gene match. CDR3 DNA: TGCGCCAGCAGCACGGGACAGGGGGTGGGTCAGCCCCAGCATTTT. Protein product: CASSTGQGVGQPQHF.

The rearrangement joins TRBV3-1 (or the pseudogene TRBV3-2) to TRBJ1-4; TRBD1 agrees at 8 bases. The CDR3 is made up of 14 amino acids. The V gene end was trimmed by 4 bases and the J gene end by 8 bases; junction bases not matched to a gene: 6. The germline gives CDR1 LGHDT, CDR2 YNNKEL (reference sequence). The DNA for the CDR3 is TGTGCCAGCAGCCCCTTCGGACAGGGCGAAAAACTGTTTTTT. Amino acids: CASSPFGQGEKLFF.

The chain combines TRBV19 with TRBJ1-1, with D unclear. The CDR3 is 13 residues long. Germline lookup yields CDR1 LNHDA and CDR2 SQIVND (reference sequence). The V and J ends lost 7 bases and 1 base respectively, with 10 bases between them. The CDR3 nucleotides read TGTGCCAGTACCTCCCGGGAGAACACTGAAGCTTTCTTT. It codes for CASTSRENTEAFF. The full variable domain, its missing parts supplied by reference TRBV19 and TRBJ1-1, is DGGITQSPKYLFRKEGQNVTLSCEQNLNHDAMYWYRQDPGQGLRLIYYSQIVNDFQKGDIAEGYSVSREKKESFPLTVTSAQKNPTAFYLCASTSRENTEAFFGQGTRLTVV.

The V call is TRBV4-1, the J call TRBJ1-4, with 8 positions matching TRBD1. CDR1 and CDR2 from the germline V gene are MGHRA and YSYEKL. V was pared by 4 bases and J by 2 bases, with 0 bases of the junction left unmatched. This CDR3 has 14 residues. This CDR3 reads CASSRTGTNEKLFF. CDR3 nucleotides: TGCGCCAGCAGCCGGACAGGGACTAATGAAAAACTGTTTTTT.

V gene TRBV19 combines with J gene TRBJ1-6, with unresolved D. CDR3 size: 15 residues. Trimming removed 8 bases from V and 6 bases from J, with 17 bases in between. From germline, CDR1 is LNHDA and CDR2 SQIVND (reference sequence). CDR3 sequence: CASARGRTVNSPLHF. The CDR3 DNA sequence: TGTGCCAGTGCCCGTGGGAGGACGGTTAATTCACCCCTCCACTTT.

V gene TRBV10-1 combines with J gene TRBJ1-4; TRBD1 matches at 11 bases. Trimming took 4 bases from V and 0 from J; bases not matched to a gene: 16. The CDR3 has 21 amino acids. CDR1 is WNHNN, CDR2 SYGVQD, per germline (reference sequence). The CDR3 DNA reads TGCGCCAGCAGTGCTCTTGACCGGGACAGGGGGGACGACGCAACTAATGAAAAACTGTTTTTT. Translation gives CASSALDRDRGDDATNEKLFF.

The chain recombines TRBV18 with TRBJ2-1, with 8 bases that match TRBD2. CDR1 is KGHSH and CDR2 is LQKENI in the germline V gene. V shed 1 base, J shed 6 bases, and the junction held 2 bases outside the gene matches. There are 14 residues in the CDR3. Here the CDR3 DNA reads TGTGCCAGCTCACCACTAGCGGGGTCCAATGAGCAGTTCTTC. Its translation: CASSPLAGSNEQFF. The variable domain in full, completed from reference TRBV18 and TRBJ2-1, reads NAGVMQNPRHLVRRRGQEARLRCSPMKGHSHVYWYRQLPEEGLKFMVYLQKENIIDESGMPKERFSAEFPKEGPSILRIQQVVRGDSAAYFCASSPLAGSNEQFFGPGTRLTVL.

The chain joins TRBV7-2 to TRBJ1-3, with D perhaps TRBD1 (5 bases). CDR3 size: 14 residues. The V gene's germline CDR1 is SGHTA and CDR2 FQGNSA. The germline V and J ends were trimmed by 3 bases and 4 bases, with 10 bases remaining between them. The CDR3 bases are TGTGCCAGCAGCTTCGGAGGGGAAGGAAACACCATATATTTT. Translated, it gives CASSFGGEGNTIYF.

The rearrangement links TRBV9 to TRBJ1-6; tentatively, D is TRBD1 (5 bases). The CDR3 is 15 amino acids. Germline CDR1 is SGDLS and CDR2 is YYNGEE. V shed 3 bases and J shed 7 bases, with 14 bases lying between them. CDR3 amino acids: CASSERRERNSPLHF. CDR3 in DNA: TGTGCCAGCAGCGAACGCAGGGAAAGGAATTCACCCCTCCACTTT.

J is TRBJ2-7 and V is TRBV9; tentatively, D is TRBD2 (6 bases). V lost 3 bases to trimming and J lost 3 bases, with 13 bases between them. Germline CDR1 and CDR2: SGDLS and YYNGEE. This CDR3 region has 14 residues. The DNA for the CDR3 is TGTGCCAGCAGCGCTGTCCTCGGGAGCTACGAGCAGTACTTC. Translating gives CASSAVLGSYEQYF.

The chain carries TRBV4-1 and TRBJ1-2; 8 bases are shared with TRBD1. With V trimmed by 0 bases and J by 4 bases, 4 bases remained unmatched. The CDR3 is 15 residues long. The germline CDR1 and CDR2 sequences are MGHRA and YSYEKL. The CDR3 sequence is CASSQDRQGSYGYTF. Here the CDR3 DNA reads TGCGCCAGCAGCCAAGATAGACAGGGGAGCTATGGCTACACCTTC.

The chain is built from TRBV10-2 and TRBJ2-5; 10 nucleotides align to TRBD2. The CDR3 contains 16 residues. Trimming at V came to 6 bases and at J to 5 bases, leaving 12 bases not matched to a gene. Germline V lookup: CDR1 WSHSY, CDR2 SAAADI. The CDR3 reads CASSSAASGGLETQYF. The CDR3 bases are TGCGCCAGCAGCTCCGCGGCTAGCGGGGGTTTGGAGACCCAGTACTTC.

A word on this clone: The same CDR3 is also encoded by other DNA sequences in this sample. CDR3 loop: CASSLTVNTEAFF. The CDR3 DNA follows: TGTGCCAGCAGCTTAACGGTGAACACTGAAGCTTTCTTT. The rearrangement links TRBV7-7 to TRBJ1-1; D is undetermined. Germline CDR1 and CDR2: SSHAT and FNYEAQ (reference sequence). The germline V and J ends were trimmed by 2 bases and 0 bases, with 4 bases remaining between them. This CDR3 has 13 residues.

The CDR3 is CASSFAGSKGEQYF. Here the CDR3 DNA reads TGCGCCAGCAGCTTCGCGGGTTCTAAAGGGGAGCAGTACTTC. V usage is TRBV5-1 and J usage is TRBJ2-7; D may be TRBD2 (5 bases). Trimming removed 2 bases at V and 7 bases at J, with 16 bases between. Germline values: CDR1 SGHRS, CDR2 YFSETQ. The CDR3 has 14 amino acids.

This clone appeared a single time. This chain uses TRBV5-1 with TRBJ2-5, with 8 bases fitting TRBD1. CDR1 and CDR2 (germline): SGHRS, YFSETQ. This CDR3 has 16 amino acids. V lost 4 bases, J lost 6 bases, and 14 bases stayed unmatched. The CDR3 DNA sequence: TGCGCCAGCAGCCCAAGGCCAGGGGGCGGGGATAAGACCCAGTACTTC. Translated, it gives CASSPRPGGGDKTQYF.

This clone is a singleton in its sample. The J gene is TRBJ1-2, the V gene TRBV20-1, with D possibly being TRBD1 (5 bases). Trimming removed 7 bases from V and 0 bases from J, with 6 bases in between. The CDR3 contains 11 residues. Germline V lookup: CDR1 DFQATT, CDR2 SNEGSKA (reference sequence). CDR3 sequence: CSVGANYGYTF. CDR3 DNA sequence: TGCAGTGTAGGGGCTAACTATGGCTACACCTTC.

Here the CDR3 reads CASSESKVSGYTF. CDR3 bases: TGTGCCAGCAGTGAATCCAAAGTTAGTGGCTACACCTTC. This chain connects TRBV2 to TRBJ1-2; no clear D. The CDR3 is 13 residues long. Deletions cut 2 bases from V and 7 bases from J, with 11 bases between. The germline V gene has CDR1 SNHLY and CDR2 FYNNEI.

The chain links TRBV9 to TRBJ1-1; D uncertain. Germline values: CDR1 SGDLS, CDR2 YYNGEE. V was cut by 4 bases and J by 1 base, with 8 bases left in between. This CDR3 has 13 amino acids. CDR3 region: CASSWGANTEAFF. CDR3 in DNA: TGTGCCAGCAGCTGGGGAGCGAACACTGAAGCTTTCTTT.

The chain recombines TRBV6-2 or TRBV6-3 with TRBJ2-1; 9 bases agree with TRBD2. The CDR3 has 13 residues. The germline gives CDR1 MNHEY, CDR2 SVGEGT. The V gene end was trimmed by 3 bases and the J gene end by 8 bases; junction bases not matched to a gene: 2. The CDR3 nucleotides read TGTGCCAGCAGTTATCTAGCGGGGCATGAGCAGTTCTTC. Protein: CASSYLAGHEQFF.

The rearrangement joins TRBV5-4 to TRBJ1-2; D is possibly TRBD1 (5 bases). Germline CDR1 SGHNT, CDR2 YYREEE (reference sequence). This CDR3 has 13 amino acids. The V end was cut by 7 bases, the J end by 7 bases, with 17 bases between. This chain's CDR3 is CASGRGEKTGYTF. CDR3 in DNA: TGTGCCAGCGGGCGGGGCGAGAAGACTGGCTACACCTTC.

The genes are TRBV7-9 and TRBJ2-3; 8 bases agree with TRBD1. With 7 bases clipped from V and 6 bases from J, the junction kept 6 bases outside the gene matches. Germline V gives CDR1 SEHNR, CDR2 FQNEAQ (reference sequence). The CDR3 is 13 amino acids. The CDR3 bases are TGTGCCAGCAACCGGGACAGGAGGGATACGCAGTATTTT. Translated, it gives CASNRDRRDTQYF.